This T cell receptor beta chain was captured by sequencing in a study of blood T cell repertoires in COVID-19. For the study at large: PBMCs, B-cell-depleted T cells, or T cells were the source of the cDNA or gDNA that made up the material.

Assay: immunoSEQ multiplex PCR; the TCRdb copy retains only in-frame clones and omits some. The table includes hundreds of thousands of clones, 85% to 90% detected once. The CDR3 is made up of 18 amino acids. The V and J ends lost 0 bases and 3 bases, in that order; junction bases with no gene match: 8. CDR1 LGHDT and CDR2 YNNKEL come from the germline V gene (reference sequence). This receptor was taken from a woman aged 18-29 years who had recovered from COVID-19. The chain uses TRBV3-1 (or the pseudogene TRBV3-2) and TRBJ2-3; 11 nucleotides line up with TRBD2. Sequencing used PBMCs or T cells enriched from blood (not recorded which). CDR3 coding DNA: TGTGCCAGCAGCCAAGATCGGGCTAGCGGGGGGCTAACAGATACGCAGTATTTT. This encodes CASSQDRASGGLTDTQYF.